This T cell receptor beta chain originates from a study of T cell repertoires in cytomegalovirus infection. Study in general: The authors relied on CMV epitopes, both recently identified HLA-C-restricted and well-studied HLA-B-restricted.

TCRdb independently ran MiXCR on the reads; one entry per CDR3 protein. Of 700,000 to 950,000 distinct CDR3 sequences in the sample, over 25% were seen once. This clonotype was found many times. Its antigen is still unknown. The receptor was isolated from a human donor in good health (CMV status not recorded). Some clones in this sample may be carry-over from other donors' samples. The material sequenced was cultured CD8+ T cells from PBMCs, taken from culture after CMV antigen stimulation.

CDR3 loop: CASSLSMGSYEQYF. Written as DNA, the CDR3 is TGTGCCAGCAGTTTATCGATGGGGTCCTACGAGCAGTACTTC. V is TRBV27 and J is TRBJ2-7, with D uncertain. V was trimmed by 0 bases and J by 1 base, leaving 7 bases between them. Per the germline V gene, CDR1 is MNHEY and CDR2 is SMNVEV (reference sequence). This CDR3 is built from 14 residues.